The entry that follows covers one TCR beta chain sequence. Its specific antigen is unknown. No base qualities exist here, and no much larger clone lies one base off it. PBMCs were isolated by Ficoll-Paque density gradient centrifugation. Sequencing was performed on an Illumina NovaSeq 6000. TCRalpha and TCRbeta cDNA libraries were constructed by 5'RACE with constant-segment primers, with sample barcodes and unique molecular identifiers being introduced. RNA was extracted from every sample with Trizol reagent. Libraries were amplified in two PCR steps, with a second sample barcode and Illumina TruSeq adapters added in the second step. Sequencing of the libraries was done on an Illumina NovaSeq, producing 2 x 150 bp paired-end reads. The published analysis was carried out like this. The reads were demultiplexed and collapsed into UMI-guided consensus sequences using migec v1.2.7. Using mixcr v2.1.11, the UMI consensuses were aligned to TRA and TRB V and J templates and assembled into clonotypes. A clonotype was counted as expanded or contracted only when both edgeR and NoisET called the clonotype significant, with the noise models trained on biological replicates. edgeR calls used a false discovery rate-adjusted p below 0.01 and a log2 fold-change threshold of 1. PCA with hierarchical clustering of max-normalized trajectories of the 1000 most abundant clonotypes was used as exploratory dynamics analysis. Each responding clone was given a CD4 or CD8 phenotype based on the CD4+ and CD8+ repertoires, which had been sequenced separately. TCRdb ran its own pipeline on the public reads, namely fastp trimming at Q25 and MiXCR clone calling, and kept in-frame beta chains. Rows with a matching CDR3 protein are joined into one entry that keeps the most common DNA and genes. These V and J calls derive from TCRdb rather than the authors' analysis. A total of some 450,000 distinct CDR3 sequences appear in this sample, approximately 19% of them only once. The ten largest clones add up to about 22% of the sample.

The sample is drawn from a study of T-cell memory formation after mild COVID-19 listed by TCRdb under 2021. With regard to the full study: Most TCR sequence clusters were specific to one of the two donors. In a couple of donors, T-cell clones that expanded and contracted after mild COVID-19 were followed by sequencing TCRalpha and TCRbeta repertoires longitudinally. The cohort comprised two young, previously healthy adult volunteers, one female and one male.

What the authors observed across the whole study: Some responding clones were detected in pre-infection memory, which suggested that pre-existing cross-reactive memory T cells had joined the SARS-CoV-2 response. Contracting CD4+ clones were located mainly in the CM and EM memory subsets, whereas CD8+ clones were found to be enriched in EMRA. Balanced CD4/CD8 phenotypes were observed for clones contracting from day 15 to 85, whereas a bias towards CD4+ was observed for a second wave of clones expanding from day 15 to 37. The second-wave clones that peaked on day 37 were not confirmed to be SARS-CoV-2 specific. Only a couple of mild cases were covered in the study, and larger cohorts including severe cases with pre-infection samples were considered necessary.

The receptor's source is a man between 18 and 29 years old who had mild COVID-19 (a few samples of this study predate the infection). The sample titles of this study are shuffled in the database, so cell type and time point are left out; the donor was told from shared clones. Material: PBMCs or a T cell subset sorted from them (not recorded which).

The CDR3 reads CASSLTGQGAYGYTF. The nucleotide sequence is given as TGTGCCAGCAGCTTAACGGGACAGGGTGCCTATGGCTACACCTTC. The chain links TRBV5-5 with TRBJ1-2, with 9 bases matching TRBD1. From the germline V gene (reference sequence), CDR1 is SGHKS and CDR2 is YYEKEE. Its CDR3 holds 15 amino acids, cysteine through phenylalanine. The DNA shown is the 45-base CDR3, in frame from base 1. V is pruned by 2 bases and J by 4 bases, leaving 6 bases of the junction without a gene match.